Below, 17 T cell receptor beta chains from the same sample are listed, as sequenced in a study of control samples from healthy donors and cancer patients. Sequencing was performed with immunoSEQ multiplex PCR; in TCRdb, only in-frame clones are kept and a portion is missing. The sample consists of approximately 82,000 clones, more than 70% of them appearing once. The sequenced material came from blood. The receptors shown here come from a man aged 50-60 years in good health.

The CDR3 DNA is TGTGCCAGCCGGAAGACTAGCGAGCCCTACAATGAGCAGTTCTTC. Amino acid sequence: CASRKTSEPYNEQFF. The rearrangement links TRBV2 to TRBJ2-1; 8 positions match TRBD2. With V trimmed by 8 bases and J by 2 bases, 8 bases remained unmatched. Germline lookup yields CDR1 SNHLY and CDR2 FYNNEI. The CDR3 spans 15 residues.

The rearrangement links TRBV3-1 (or the pseudogene TRBV3-2) to TRBJ2-1; D remains unclear. The CDR3 has 16 residues. Trimming left V 1 base short and J 6 bases short, with 16 bases between. Germline CDR1 LGHDT, CDR2 YNNKEL (reference sequence). CDR3 region: CASSQAPPRLFNEQFF. CDR3 bases: TGTGCCAGCAGCCAAGCTCCGCCCCGACTCTTCAATGAGCAGTTCTTC.

The J gene is TRBJ1-1, the V gene TRBV5-4; perhaps TRBD1 as D (5 bases). Germline assignment: CDR1 SGHNT and CDR2 YYREEE (reference sequence). The CDR3 is made up of 13 amino acids. Trimming left V 4 bases short and J 1 base short, with 8 bases between. The CDR3 spells CASSRGQNTEAFF. CDR3 nucleotide sequence: TGTGCCAGCAGCCGTGGACAGAACACTGAAGCTTTCTTT.

V usage is TRBV30 and J usage is TRBJ2-3; 7 bases fit TRBD1. The CDR3 is 15 residues long. V lost 0 bases, J lost 4 bases, and 7 bases stayed unmatched. Germline V gene data show CDR1 as GTSNPN and CDR2 as SVGIG (reference sequence). Written as DNA, the CDR3 is TGTGCCTGGAGTGTACGAGACAGGGAAGCAGATACGCAGTATTTT. This sequence encodes CAWSVRDREADTQYF. The full variable domain, with the rest looked up from reference TRBV30 and TRBJ2-3, is SQTIHQWPATLVQPVGSPLSLECTVEGTSNPNLYWYRQAAGRGLQLLFYSVGIGQISSEVPQNLSASRPQDRQFILSSKKLLLSDSGFYLCAWSVRDREADTQYFGPGTRLTVL.

The V gene is TRBV24-1, the J gene TRBJ1-5, with D possibly TRBD1 on 6 matching bases. V lost 6 bases and J 3 bases, leaving 11 bases between the germline ends. The CDR3 is 14 residues long. Germline CDR1 KGHDR, CDR2 SFDVKD. CDR3 DNA sequence: TGTGCCACCAGTCCCGGACAGACCAATCAGCCCCAGCATTTT. It translates to CATSPGQTNQPQHF.

This rearrangement joins TRBV2 to TRBJ1-6; 11 bases map to TRBD1. In germline, CDR1 is SNHLY, CDR2 FYNNEI. Trimming cost V 5 bases and J 10 bases; bases outside gene matches: 7. This CDR3 contains 15 residues. The CDR3 nucleotides read TGTGCCAGCAGTCCCTGGACAGGGGGCGAGTCACCCCTCCACTTT. As protein: CASSPWTGGESPLHF.

The chain combines TRBV28 with TRBJ2-5; 8 nucleotides agree with TRBD1. Per the germline V gene, CDR1 is MDHEN and CDR2 is SYDVKM. V dropped 6 bases and J dropped 5; count of bases not matched to a gene: 2. This CDR3 is built from 12 residues. The CDR3 spells CASRQGEETQYF. The CDR3 nucleotides read TGTGCCAGCAGACAGGGGGAGGAGACCCAGTACTTC.

The chain carries TRBV24-1 and TRBJ2-2; no clear D. Per the germline V gene, CDR1 is KGHDR and CDR2 is SFDVKD. Trimming cost V 4 bases and J 2 bases, with 7 bases left between them. The CDR3 loop spans 14 amino acids. The CDR3 DNA reads TGTGCCACCAGTGACCTAGACAACACCGGGGAGCTGTTTTTT. This encodes CATSDLDNTGELFF.

CDR3 amino acids: CARNRVEVGYEQYV. The DNA for the CDR3 is TGTGCCAGGAACAGGGTTGAGGTCGGCTACGAGCAGTACGTC. The chain uses TRBV21-1 and TRBJ2-7; the D call in the table, TRBD1, was not verified against the DNA. TRBV21-1 is a recognized pseudogene. The CDR3 totals 14 residues.

The chain is built from TRBV9 and TRBJ1-6; 11 bases are shared with TRBD1. V shed 3 bases, J shed 7 bases, and the junction held 9 bases outside the gene matches. This CDR3 is 17 amino acids long. In germline, CDR1 is SGDLS, CDR2 YYNGEE. The CDR3 nucleotides read TGTGCCAGCAGCGCGGAAGGACAGGGGGCAGGGAATTCACCCCTCCACTTT. Protein sequence: CASSAEGQGAGNSPLHF.

This chain links TRBV7-6 with TRBJ2-5; 11 bases are a match to TRBD2. From germline, CDR1 is SGHVS and CDR2 FNYEAQ. This CDR3 has 17 residues. V shed 3 bases and J 2 bases; nucleotides not matched to a gene: 8. The CDR3, as DNA: TGTGCCAGCAGCTTTGGACTAGCGGGCTTTTCTCAAGAGACCCAGTACTTC. It translates to CASSFGLAGFSQETQYF. The entire variable domain, with the rest obtained from reference TRBV7-6 and TRBJ2-5, is as follows: GAGVSQSPRYKVTKRGQDVALRCDPISGHVSLYWYRQALGQGPEFLTYFNYEAQQDKSGLPNDRFSAERPEGSISTLTIQRTEQRDSAMYRCASSFGLAGFSQETQYFGPGTRLLVL.

This clone was seen a handful of times. This chain connects TRBV3-1 (or the pseudogene TRBV3-2) to TRBJ1-4, with a tentative D call TRBD1 (6 bases). Deletions cut 10 bases from V and 3 bases from J, with 9 bases between. The CDR3 is 12 residues long. Germline CDR1 LGHDT, CDR2 YNNKEL (reference sequence). CDR3: CATDRPNEKLFF. The CDR3 DNA reads as TGTGCCACCGACAGGCCTAATGAAAAACTGTTTTTT.

The CDR3, as DNA: TGTGCCAGCAGCACGACAGGGTCCGAGCAGTACTTC. Translated, it gives CASSTTGSEQYF. The chain links TRBV7-2 to TRBJ2-7; the match to TRBD1 covers 7 bases. CDR1 is SGHTA and CDR2 is FQGNSA in the germline V gene. This CDR3 comprises 12 residues. V gave up 5 bases and J gave up 6 bases; unmatched junction bases: 4.

This clone was counted a few times. The rearrangement uses TRBV6-5 and TRBJ1-2, with unresolved D. CDR3 size: 13 residues. Germline loops: CDR1 MNHEY, CDR2 SVGAGI. V was trimmed by 0 bases and J by 3 bases, leaving 5 bases between them. CDR3 amino acids: CASSYSQYYGYTF. The CDR3 nucleotides read TGTGCCAGCAGTTACTCCCAGTACTATGGCTACACCTTC.

The chain employs TRBV6-5 and TRBJ1-1, with D hard to call. From germline, CDR1 is MNHEY and CDR2 SVGAGI. The CDR3 sequence is 14 residues long. V lost 3 bases to trimming and J lost 4 bases, with 12 bases between them. In DNA form, the CDR3 reads TGTGCCAGCAGTTATGGAGGTCCCGGCACTGAAGCTTTCTTT. It translates to CASSYGGPGTEAFF.

The chain joins TRBV27 to TRBJ1-5, with D tentatively TRBD1 (5 bases). From germline, CDR1 is MNHEY and CDR2 SMNVEV (reference sequence). The CDR3 is 15 residues long. V lost 5 bases and J lost 4, with 15 bases in between. Written as DNA, the CDR3 is TGTGCCAGCAGTGGCCAGGGTGGGACTAATCAGCCCCAGCATTTT. Translation: CASSGQGGTNQPQHF.

The chain recombines TRBV2 with TRBJ2-1; D remains unclear. Germline assignment: CDR1 SNHLY and CDR2 FYNNEI. V was shortened by 3 bases and J by 9 bases, with 18 bases between the two germline ends. The CDR3 contains 15 residues. The CDR3 region has the DNA TGTGCCAGCAGTGAGCTTTTTGGAGCGAGTGGTGAGCAGTTCTTC. Translation: CASSELFGASGEQFF.